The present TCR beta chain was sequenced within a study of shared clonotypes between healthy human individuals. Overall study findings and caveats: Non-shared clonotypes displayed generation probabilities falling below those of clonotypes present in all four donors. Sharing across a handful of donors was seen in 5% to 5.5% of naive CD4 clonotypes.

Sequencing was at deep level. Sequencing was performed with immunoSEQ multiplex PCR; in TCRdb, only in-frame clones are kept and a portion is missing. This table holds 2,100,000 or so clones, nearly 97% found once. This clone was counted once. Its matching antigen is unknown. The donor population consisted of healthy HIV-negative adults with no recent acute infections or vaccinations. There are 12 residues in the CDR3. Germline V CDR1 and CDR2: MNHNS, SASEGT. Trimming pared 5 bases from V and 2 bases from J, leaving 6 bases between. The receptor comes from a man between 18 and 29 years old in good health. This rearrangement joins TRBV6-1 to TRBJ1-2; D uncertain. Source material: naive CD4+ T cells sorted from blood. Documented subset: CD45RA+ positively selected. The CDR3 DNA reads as TGTGCCAGCAGTCCGGACAACTATGGCTACACCTTC. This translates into CASSPDNYGYTF.